Sequencing of this T cell receptor (beta chain) was carried out in a study of blood T cell repertoires in COVID-19 (dated by TCRdb to 2020 to 2021). With respect to the entire study: Samples covering the acute and convalescent phases of COVID-19 were provided by collaborators in the United States, Italy and Spain. The repertoires were made available in a free public database intended to serve as a resource for research on the immune response to SARS-CoV-2. Where available, HLA class I and class II types were obtained from metadata supplied by the sample provider rather than from assay-based typing. The prospective study material was composed of cDNA or gDNA derived from T cells, B-cell-depleted T cells, or PBMCs. The sample metadata nearly always contained a de-identified subject ID, COVID-19 status, age in years and sex. The dataset comprised deeply sampled blood TCRbeta repertoires from subjects exposed to, actively infected with, or recovered from COVID-19. The samples were drawn from the first 160 participants of the ongoing ImmuneRACE study and from 950 to 1,500 subjects provided by 6 global collaborators.

On this clone itself: The clone's antigen remains unknown. Qualities for individual bases were not recorded, and no much larger clone is one base off.

General conclusions and limits of the study: Clinical and demographic metadata were provided uncurated, with the amount varying by source and participant.

Samples from volunteer blood donors who had recovered from COVID-19 were contributed by a second Seattle source. Whole blood was collected in K2EDTA tubes by collaborating institutions according to the institutions' own protocols. For TCRbeta analysis, collaborator samples were shipped as frozen whole blood, as isolated PBMCs, or as DNA extracted from either sample type. TCRbeta CDR3 regions were amplified from genomic DNA using the immunoSEQ Assay, a bias-controlled multiplex PCR. Concerning the study's data processing: The number of nucleated cells in each sample was estimated by amplification of reference gene primers within the assay. To quantify the absolute abundance of each unique TCRbeta CDR3 rearrangement, sequence reads were collapsed and filtered. For each sample, productive Simpson clonality was calculated as the square root of Simpson's diversity index across productive rearrangements. TCRdb provides this immuneACCESS table in a form limited to in-frame rearrangements. Some clones are lacking; in checked studies, under half of them reflect an unresolved V gene, and why the rest are absent is not known. V, J and clone size are taken as reported in that table, and D and trimming were inferred from the DNA itself. Counted in this sample were 270,000 or so clones; 75% to 90% of them appeared once. The ten biggest clones cover 3.5% to 5% of the sample.

Its CDR3 holds 13 amino acids, cysteine through phenylalanine. Only the CDR3 part of the read is kept: 39 bases, read in frame from the first base. V and J are trimmed by 5 bases and 9 bases, and the gene matches miss 6 bases of the junction. CDR1 and CDR2, looked up from the germline V gene (reference sequence), are LNHDA and SQIVND. The receptor was derived from a woman in her 40s who had recovered from COVID-19. The specimen sequenced was peripheral blood. The chain is made from TRBV19 and TRBJ1-3; TRBD1 matches 8 bases in the middle. The DNA reads TGTGCCAGTAGTGCGGACAGGGAAGGCACCATATATTTT. It is translated as CASSADREGTIYF.